This T cell receptor beta chain stems from a study of T cell changes during pregnancy in multiple sclerosis. CDR1 is MNHNS and CDR2 is SASEGT in the germline V gene. Trimming cost V 3 bases and J 11 bases, with 20 bases left between them. The CDR3 totals 14 residues. Measured with immunoSEQ multiplex PCR; TCRdb has only the in-frame clones, and not every one. The sample has fewer than 85,000 clones, around 93% seen once. This clone has just a few counts. The source is a female donor with multiple sclerosis, enrolled in a pregnancy study. The genes are TRBV6-1 and TRBJ2-7, with TRBD2 as a possible D gene (6 bases). Sequencing used peripheral blood, obtained in the second trimester of pregnancy. In DNA form, the CDR3 reads TGTGCCAGCAGTGAGGACCAGGAGGGTTCTTGGGAGTACTTC. Amino acid sequence: CASSEDQEGSWEYF.